This note documents a single T cell receptor beta chain sequence. The data were obtained in a study of T cells in narcolepsy. CDR1 and CDR2 from the germline V gene are SGDLS and YYNGEE. The V and J ends lost 0 bases and 0 bases respectively, with 10 bases between them. This CDR3 is built from 15 residues. Data came from immunoSEQ multiplex PCR; TCRdb stores just in-frame clones and leaves some out. The sample gives some 25,000 clones, more than 70% of which show up once; roughly 1.4% is in the top ten. The clonotype comes from a human donor with narcolepsy. The sample comprised CD45RA- memory CD4+ T cells from PBMCs. The chain is built from TRBV9 and TRBJ2-7; D gene unclear. CDR3 DNA: TGTGCCAGCAGCGTAGACCACCCCAGCTCCTACGAGCAGTACTTC. The encoded protein is CASSVDHPSSYEQYF.